The 22 T cell receptor beta chains below were found in one sample sequenced in a study of T cells in Graves' hyperthyroidism and ophthalmopathy (dated by TCRdb to the late 2010s). Library creation used multiplex PCR. The listed sequencing device is Illumina HiSeq 2000. TCR beta CDR3 regions were amplified from RNA transcripts. A first-round RT-PCR of the TCR CDR3 used the HTBI primer set with the Qiagen OneStep RT-PCR kit. Using fastp at Q25 and MiXCR, TCRdb reprocessed the public reads and kept productive beta chains. CDR3 protein duplicates are merged, each entry listing the most common genes and DNA. For this sample the table gives around 340,000 distinct CDR3 sequences, of which about 18% were detected only once. Jointly, the top ten make up roughly 35% of the sample. Sequenced: blood. Every receptor here comes from a woman aged 30 to 39 with Graves' hyperthyroidism that later progressed to Graves' ophthalmopathy.

This clonotype was detected ten times or more. V usage is TRBV4-1 and J usage is TRBJ2-1; D remains ambiguous. The CDR3 is 15 amino acids. Germline V lookup: CDR1 MGHRA, CDR2 YSYEKL. Trimming pared 4 bases from V and 5 bases from J, leaving 15 bases between. CDR3 coding DNA: TGCGCCAGCAGCCGAAGTCCCGATAACGACAATGAGCAGTTCTTC. As protein: CASSRSPDNDNEQFF.

In its sample, this clonotype was seen many times. The chain links TRBV20-1 to TRBJ1-6; 7 bases align to TRBD1. The CDR3 is 14 residues long. Germline assignment: CDR1 DFQATT and CDR2 SNEGSKA (reference sequence). The trim removed 6 bases at V and 6 bases at J, leaving 8 bases unmatched. CDR3 residues: CSALGTARNSPLHF. The DNA for the CDR3 is TGCAGTGCATTAGGGACAGCGCGTAATTCACCCCTCCACTTT.

The CDR3 here is CASLQGGSGDTQYF. The DNA for the CDR3 is TGTGCCAGCCTCCAGGGCGGGAGTGGAGATACGCAGTATTTT. The genes are TRBV7-9 and TRBJ2-3; 7 bases align to TRBD2. V was clipped by 8 bases and J by 5 bases; unmatched bases: 10. The length of the CDR3 is 14 residues. The germline CDR1 and CDR2 sequences are SEHNR and FQNEAQ (reference sequence).

Points on this clonotype: A read error may be the cause here, since a much bigger clone is one base away. V and J are TRBV5-1 and TRBJ2-1, with D perhaps TRBD2 (6 bases). The germline V gene encodes CDR1 SGHRS and CDR2 YFSETQ. This CDR3 has 14 residues. The DNA for the CDR3 is TGCGCCAGCAGCACGGGGGTATCCTACGATGAGCAGTTCTTC. Amino acids: CASSTGVSYDEQFF. The full variable domain, rest sourced from reference TRBV5-1 and TRBJ2-1, is KAGVTQTPRYLIKTRGQQVTLSCSPISGHRSVSWYQQTPGQGLQFLFEYFSETQRNKGNFPGRFSGRQFSNSRSEMNVSTLELGDSALYLCASSTGVSYDEQFFGPGTRLTVL.

This clonotype was picked up a small number of times. The chain employs TRBV20-1 and TRBJ1-5; D perhaps matches TRBD1 (5 bases). The CDR3 length is 15 residues. Germline V gene data show CDR1 as DFQATT and CDR2 as SNEGSKA (reference sequence). Trimming took 2 bases from V and 7 from J, leaving 18 bases between them. CDR3 DNA: TGCAGTGCTAGATCCCCGATAAGCCGGGGGCAGCCCCAGCATTTT. Translating it yields CSARSPISRGQPQHF.

The chain links TRBV5-4 to TRBJ2-1; 9 nucleotides line up with TRBD2. The CDR3 consists of 15 residues. Germline CDR1 and CDR2: SGHNT and YYREEE (reference sequence). The V gene end was trimmed by 5 bases and the J gene end by 4 bases; junction bases not matched to a gene: 7. The CDR3 nucleotides read TGTGCCAGCAGAAATATAGCGGGGGAATACAATGAGCAGTTCTTC. It translates to CASRNIAGEYNEQFF.

This sequence joins TRBV5-1 and TRBJ1-2; TRBD1 aligns across 9 bases. This CDR3 spans 15 amino acids. V gave up 0 bases and J gave up 6 bases; unmatched junction bases: 6. Germline V gene data show CDR1 as SGHRS and CDR2 as YFSETQ. The DNA for the CDR3 is TGCGCCAGCAGCTTGGGACAGGGGGTGTTGGATGGCTACACCTTC. The encoded protein is CASSLGQGVLDGYTF.

The CDR3 coding sequence is TGTGCCAGCAGCCAGCTTCTTGTTAGGACTCAGTATGGCTACACCTTC. Residues: CASSQLLVRTQYGYTF. This sequence joins TRBV3-1 and TRBJ1-2, with unresolved D. Trimming cost V 3 bases and J 5 bases, with 19 bases left between them. The CDR3 is 16 residues long. Germline loops: CDR1 LGHDT, CDR2 YNNKEL (reference sequence).

The chain links TRBV5-1 to TRBJ2-1; possible D gene TRBD2, 5 bases. The CDR3 has 16 residues. V was pared by 0 bases and J by 7 bases, with 17 bases between. CDR1 is SGHRS and CDR2 is YFSETQ in the germline V gene. In DNA, the CDR3 is TGCGCCAGCAGCTTGGCCGGAGCGGCTTCGGGTAATGAGCAGTTCTTC. It encodes CASSLAGAASGNEQFF.

This clonotype was seen many times. This chain uses TRBV12-3 or TRBV12-4 with TRBJ1-4, with a weak D call TRBD1 (5 bases). The CDR3 contains 12 residues. V lost 4 bases, J lost 7 bases, and 7 bases lay in between. The CDR3 region is CASSWGREKLFF. DNA for the CDR3: TGTGCCAGCAGTTGGGGCCGTGAAAAACTGTTTTTT.

This clonotype was seen ten or more times. This sequence joins TRBV6-5 and TRBJ2-7; no reliable D call. The germline V gene encodes CDR1 MNHEY and CDR2 SVGAGI. The V end was cut by 0 bases, the J end by 0 bases, with 9 bases between. The CDR3 contains 15 residues. CDR3 nucleotide sequence: TGTGCCAGCAGTTACTCGAGTAGAGCCTCCTACGAGCAGTACTTC. Translation gives CASSYSSRASYEQYF.

This clonotype was picked up many times. This rearrangement joins TRBV30 to TRBJ1-4; no clear D gene. V lost 0 bases, J lost 6 bases, and 14 bases lay in between. Germline values: CDR1 GTSNPN, CDR2 SVGIG (reference sequence). CDR3 size: 15 residues. The DNA for the CDR3 is TGTGCCTGGAGTGTCCTCAGCGAACTTCATGAAAAACTGTTTTTT. This translates into CAWSVLSELHEKLFF.

The rearrangement joins TRBV3-1 to TRBJ1-5; D call uncertain. Trimming cost V 4 bases and J 0 bases, with 7 bases left between them. The CDR3 has 14 residues. Germline-derived CDR1 and CDR2 are LGHDT and YNNKEL (reference sequence). CDR3 amino acids: CASSPRRSNQPQHF. Written as DNA, the CDR3 is TGTGCCAGCAGCCCTCGCCGTAGCAATCAGCCCCAGCATTTT. The complete variable domain, with remaining parts taken from reference TRBV3-1 and TRBJ1-5, reads DTAVSQTPKYLVTQMGNDKSIKCEQNLGHDTMYWYKQDSKKFLKIMFSYNNKELIINETVPNRFSPKSPDKAHLNLHINSLELGDSAVYFCASSPRRSNQPQHFGDGTRLSIL.

This clonotype was observed at least ten times. The chain joins TRBV20-1 to TRBJ1-4, with D tentatively TRBD1 (6 bases). V dropped 3 bases and J dropped 6 bases, with 17 bases sitting between them. Germline-derived CDR1 and CDR2 are DFQATT and SNEGSKA (reference sequence). The CDR3 is made up of 15 amino acids. The CDR3 DNA reads TGCAGTGCTAGGAGCGCTACAGGGTTTGATGAAAAACTGTTTTTT. Translated: CSARSATGFDEKLFF.

This clonotype was counted many times. V is TRBV20-1 and J is TRBJ1-2; D gene ambiguous. The CDR3 is 13 residues long. V lost 5 bases to trimming and J lost 8 bases, with 18 bases between them. Germline CDR1 and CDR2: DFQATT and SNEGSKA (reference sequence). CDR3 nucleotide sequence: TGCAGTGCTGGCCTCGGTGCCAGGTTCGGCTACACCTTC. Translation: CSAGLGARFGYTF.

This clonotype was seen at least ten times. J is TRBJ1-6 and V is TRBV28; 9 bases match TRBD1. Germline CDR1 is MDHEN and CDR2 is SYDVKM. The ends lost 5 bases at V and 7 bases at J; junction bases unmatched: 18. The CDR3 contains 19 residues. This CDR3 reads CASSPPYVLDRGGNSPLHF. The CDR3 DNA reads as TGTGCCAGCAGTCCCCCCTACGTTCTGGACAGGGGAGGGAATTCACCCCTCCACTTT.

This clonotype appeared many times. The rearrangement links TRBV12-3 or TRBV12-4 to TRBJ1-4, with D perhaps matching TRBD1 (5 bases). The V and J ends lost 7 bases and 4 bases respectively, with 16 bases between them. There are 15 residues in the CDR3. CDR3 protein: CASTKQDTFNEKLFF. The CDR3 nucleotides are TGTGCCAGCACCAAGCAGGACACCTTTAATGAAAAACTGTTTTTT.

The sample holds many counts of this clonotype. The genes are TRBV28 and TRBJ1-2; D is perhaps TRBD1 (6 bases). V gave up 8 bases and J gave up 7 bases, with 17 bases separating them. This CDR3 contains 13 residues. Germline assignment: CDR1 MDHEN and CDR2 SYDVKM. The CDR3 protein is CASSLHRDRGYTF. The CDR3 region has the DNA TGTGCCAGCTCCCTCCACAGGGATCGTGGCTACACCTTC.

In its sample, this clonotype was seen many times. The V gene is TRBV6-2 or TRBV6-3, the J gene TRBJ1-4; 9 nucleotides align to TRBD1. Germline V gene lookup returns CDR1 MNHEY and CDR2 SVGEGT. Losses at the gene ends were 6 bases for V and 3 bases for J; bases not matched to a gene: 11. This CDR3 spans 17 amino acids. Here the CDR3 reads CASRAQGANPANEKLFF. CDR3 nucleotide sequence: TGTGCCAGCAGAGCACAGGGGGCGAATCCGGCTAATGAAAAACTGTTTTTT.

This clonotype was recorded at least ten times. J is TRBJ2-7 and V is TRBV27, with 9 bases that match TRBD2. CDR3 length equals 15 residues. V lost 5 bases and J lost 3; bases outside the gene matches: 8. Germline CDR1 is MNHEY and CDR2 is SMNVEV (reference sequence). DNA for the CDR3: TGTGCCAGCAGTGATAGCGGGAGCTATTTCTACGAGCAGTACTTC. Its protein is CASSDSGSYFYEQYF.

This clonotype occurred a few times. The rearrangement uses TRBV12-3 or TRBV12-4 and TRBJ2-7; 7 bases are a match to TRBD1. The CDR3 loop spans 12 amino acids. Unmatched junction bases numbered 4, after V lost 7 bases and J lost 4 bases. CDR3: CASTTGIYEQYF. CDR3 nucleotide sequence: TGTGCCAGCACGACAGGGATTTACGAGCAGTACTTC.

The V gene is TRBV25-1, the J gene TRBJ1-4; perhaps TRBD1 as D (5 bases). V gave up 2 bases and J gave up 8 bases, with 12 bases separating them. Germline values: CDR1 MGHDK, CDR2 SYGVNS. CDR3 size: 14 residues. The CDR3 DNA reads TGTGCCAGCAGTGAAGGGGCAGGGTACGAAAAACTGTTTTTT. As protein: CASSEGAGYEKLFF.